The next 17 T cell receptor beta chains were all read from a single sample in a study of cytomegalovirus exposure and HLA in healthy donors. Primers for the PCR totalled 60 Vbeta and 13 Jbeta. Here immunoSEQ multiplex PCR was the method, and the copy in TCRdb shows in-frame clones only, minus some. The table shows approximately 180,000 clones, with 70% to 75% occurring only once. Sequenced sample: PBMCs. These receptors all stem from a male donor in good health and CMV-seronegative.

The chain carries TRBV6-4 and TRBJ2-1; 10 bases fit TRBD2. V lost 3 bases and J lost 6; bases outside the gene matches: 5. The germline gives CDR1 MRHNA, CDR2 SNTAGT. This CDR3 has 15 residues. Here the CDR3 reads CASSDSSGSGNEQFF. The CDR3 nucleotides are TGTGCCAGCAGTGATTCTAGCGGGAGCGGCAATGAGCAGTTCTTC.

This clone has just one count. This sequence joins TRBV6-1 and TRBJ1-3, with TRBD1 matching 7 bases. CDR3 length: 14 amino acids. Germline V gene data show CDR1 as MNHNS and CDR2 as SASEGT. The V and J ends lost 4 bases and 4 bases, in that order; junction bases with no gene match: 4. The CDR3 sequence: CASSATGIGNTIYF. The CDR3 DNA reads as TGTGCCAGCAGTGCGACAGGGATAGGAAACACCATATATTTT.

The chain links TRBV6-5 to TRBJ1-2; a weak D match, TRBD1 (6 bases). The CDR3 consists of 15 residues. V was trimmed by 5 bases and J by 3 bases, leaving 16 bases between them. CDR1 and CDR2 from the germline V gene are MNHEY and SVGAGI. DNA of the CDR3: TGTGCCAGCAGTCAACAGGGATCCCCTTACTATGGCTACACCTTC. As protein: CASSQQGSPYYGYTF.

The rearrangement joins TRBV7-9 to TRBJ2-7; TRBD1 matches 7 bases. Germline V gene sequence: CDR1 SEHNR, CDR2 FQNEAQ (reference sequence). V trimming: 4 bases; J trimming: 6 bases; junction bases outside the gene matches: 18. This CDR3 comprises 17 residues. The DNA for the CDR3 is TGTGCCAGCAGCTCGGCCTGGGACAGTTCACGTCCAGGCGAGCAGTACTTC. Protein sequence: CASSSAWDSSRPGEQYF.

This clone was counted once. The chain recombines TRBV10-3 with TRBJ1-2, with D possibly TRBD1 on 6 matching bases. The V gene lost 4 bases and the J gene lost 6 bases, with 18 bases spanning the gap. In germline, CDR1 is ENHRY, CDR2 SYGVKD. CDR3 length: 15 residues. CDR3 sequence: CAISAGVGGVDGYTF. In DNA form, the CDR3 reads TGTGCCATCAGTGCCGGGGTAGGGGGGGTGGATGGCTACACCTTC.

The genes are TRBV6-1 and TRBJ2-1, with 11 nucleotides matching TRBD2. Germline V gene sequence: CDR1 MNHNS, CDR2 SASEGT. V lost 8 bases, J lost 9 bases, and 9 bases stayed unmatched. The CDR3 is 14 amino acids. CDR3 in DNA: TGTGCCAGCTCAGTTACTAGCGGGAGTGGTGAGCAGTTCTTC. Translated: CASSVTSGSGEQFF.

The chain has TRBV6-5 and TRBJ1-5; D call uncertain. Trimming removed 6 bases at V and 2 bases at J, with 11 bases between. The length of the CDR3 is 14 residues. In germline, CDR1 is MNHEY, CDR2 SVGAGI. The CDR3 bases are TGTGCCAGCAGCTTGGTGCGGGGCAATCAGCCCCAGCATTTT. Amino acids: CASSLVRGNQPQHF.

This chain links TRBV2 with TRBJ1-2, with TRBD1 matching 8 bases. V gave up 8 bases and J gave up 2 bases; unmatched junction bases: 10. Germline values: CDR1 SNHLY, CDR2 FYNNEI. The length of the CDR3 is 15 residues. Here the CDR3 reads CASGGGQASNYGYTF. CDR3 DNA sequence: TGTGCCAGCGGTGGGGGACAGGCTTCAAACTATGGCTACACCTTC. The full variable domain, with the rest looked up from reference TRBV2 and TRBJ1-2, is EPEVTQTPSHQVTQMGQEVILRCVPISNHLYFYWYRQILGQKVEFLVSFYNNEISEKSEIFDDQFSVERPDGSNFTLKIRSTKLEDSAMYFCASGGGQASNYGYTFGSGTRLTVV.

The chain is built from TRBV7-9 and TRBJ2-3; D is unclear. The germline V gene encodes CDR1 SEHNR and CDR2 FQNEAQ (reference sequence). The CDR3 has 16 residues. V was pared by 0 bases and J by 2 bases, with 12 bases between. DNA of the CDR3: TGTGCCAGCAGCTTAGCCGTGGCAGTACACACAGATACGCAGTATTTT. Encoded protein: CASSLAVAVHTDTQYF. The whole variable domain, remainder taken from reference TRBV7-9 and TRBJ2-3, is DTGVSQNPRHKITKRGQNVTFRCDPISEHNRLYWYRQTLGQGPEFLTYFQNEAQLEKSRLLSDRFSAERPKGSFSTLEIQRTEQGDSAMYLCASSLAVAVHTDTQYFGPGTRLTVL.

The rearrangement joins TRBV6-5 to TRBJ2-2; D unclear. Germline V lookup: CDR1 MNHEY, CDR2 SVGAGI. With 0 bases removed from V and 4 bases from J, the gap between germline ends came to 9 bases. There are 15 residues in the CDR3. In DNA form, the CDR3 reads TGTGCCAGCAGTTACTCGTCAGGATCCACCGGGGAGCTGTTTTTT. Protein: CASSYSSGSTGELFF.

The chain recombines TRBV4-1 with TRBJ2-1, with TRBD2 as a possible D gene (6 bases). The V and J ends lost 0 bases and 8 bases respectively, with 11 bases between them. The CDR3 loop spans 14 amino acids. CDR1 and CDR2 (germline): MGHRA, YSYEKL. The CDR3 loop is CASSQDRSSDEQFF. In DNA form, the CDR3 reads TGCGCCAGCAGCCAAGATCGGTCTAGCGATGAGCAGTTCTTC.

The chain links TRBV30 to TRBJ1-5; maybe TRBD1 (6 bases). V was pared by 2 bases and J by 6 bases, with 20 bases between. The CDR3 is 16 residues long. Germline values: CDR1 GTSNPN, CDR2 SVGIG (reference sequence). The CDR3 nucleotides read TGTGCCTGGAGTTTCCAGGGAAGGGGGGGCAGTCAGCCCCAGCATTTT. Amino acids: CAWSFQGRGGSQPQHF. Looking up the rest from reference TRBV30 and TRBJ1-5 gives the full variable domain: SQTIHQWPATLVQPVGSPLSLECTVEGTSNPNLYWYRQAAGRGLQLLFYSVGIGQISSEVPQNLSASRPQDRQFILSSKKLLLSDSGFYLCAWSFQGRGGSQPQHFGDGTRLSIL.

This clone has just a few counts. The V and J genes are TRBV9 and TRBJ2-7; 12 bases agree with TRBD2. The CDR3 loop spans 15 amino acids. Per the germline V gene, CDR1 is SGDLS and CDR2 is YYNGEE. V shed 4 bases, J shed 0 bases, and the junction held 2 bases outside the gene matches. The CDR3: CASSKTSGSSYEQYF. CDR3 DNA sequence: TGTGCCAGCAGCAAGACTAGCGGGAGCTCCTACGAGCAGTACTTC.

The V call is TRBV27, the J call TRBJ2-5; D may be TRBD1 (6 bases). The J call may be in error: the DNA end matches TRBJ2-7 better. CDR1 and CDR2 (germline): MNHEY, SMNVEV (reference sequence). The CDR3 is made up of 14 amino acids. The CDR3 region is CASSLRGFSGEQYF. The CDR3 nucleotides read TGTGCCAGCAGTTTAAGGGGGTTCTCTGGCGAGCAGTACTTC.

This clone was observed a handful of times. The V gene is TRBV30, the J gene TRBJ2-1, with a weak D call TRBD2 (6 bases). Germline assignment: CDR1 GTSNPN and CDR2 SVGIG (reference sequence). With 3 bases removed from V and 8 bases from J, the gap between germline ends came to 20 bases. The CDR3 covers 15 residues. The CDR3 region has the DNA TGTGCCTGGAGATTAGGGAGGAATAATAGGGATGAGCAGTTCTTC. This codes for CAWRLGRNNRDEQFF.

The chain links TRBV4-3 to TRBJ2-1, with 8 bases identical to TRBD2. This CDR3 has 15 amino acids. Germline CDR1 and CDR2: LGHNA and YSLEER. J lost 3 bases, V lost 0 bases, and 1 base had no gene match. CDR3 residues: CASSQDSGIYNEQFF. CDR3 DNA: TGCGCCAGCAGCCAAGATAGCGGGATCTACAATGAGCAGTTCTTC.

CDR3 DNA sequence: TGTGCCAGCAGCGTAGGCCTCGGTCGGTCGACAGGGAAGGCAAACATTCAGTACTTC. This codes for CASSVGLGRSTGKANIQYF. The rearrangement uses TRBV9 and TRBJ2-4; 7 positions agree with TRBD1. Trimming at V came to 0 bases and at J to 6 bases, leaving 18 bases not matched to a gene. The CDR3 runs to 19 residues. Germline V CDR1 and CDR2: SGDLS, YYNGEE. The whole variable domain, filled in from reference TRBV9 and TRBJ2-4, reads DSGVTQTPKHLITATGQRVTLRCSPRSGDLSVYWYQQSLDQGLQFLIQYYNGEERAKGNILERFSAQQFPDLHSELNLSSLELGDSALYFCASSVGLGRSTGKANIQYFGAGTRLSVL.